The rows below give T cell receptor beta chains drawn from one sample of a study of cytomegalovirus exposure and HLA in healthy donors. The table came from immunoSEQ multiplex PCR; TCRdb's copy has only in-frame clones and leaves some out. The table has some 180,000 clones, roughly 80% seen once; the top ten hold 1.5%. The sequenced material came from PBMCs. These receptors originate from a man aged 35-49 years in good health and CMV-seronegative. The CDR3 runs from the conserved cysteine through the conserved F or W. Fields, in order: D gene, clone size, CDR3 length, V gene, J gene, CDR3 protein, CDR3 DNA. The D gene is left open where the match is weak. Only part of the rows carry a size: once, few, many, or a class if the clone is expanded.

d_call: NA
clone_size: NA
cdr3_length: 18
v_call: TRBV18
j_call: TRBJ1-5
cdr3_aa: CASSPLGGGSLSNQPQHF
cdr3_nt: TGTGCCAGCTCACCCCTCGGGGGAGGATCACTTAGCAATCAGCCCCAGCATTTT

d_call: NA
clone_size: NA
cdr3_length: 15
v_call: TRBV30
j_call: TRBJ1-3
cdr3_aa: CAWSVQQNSGNTIYF
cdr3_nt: TGTGCCTGGAGTGTACAGCAGAACTCTGGAAACACCATATATTTT

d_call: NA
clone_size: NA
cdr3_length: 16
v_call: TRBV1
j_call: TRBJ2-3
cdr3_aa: CTSSHELAGEMSTQYF
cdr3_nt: TGCACCAGCAGCCATGAACTAGCGGGAGAAATGAGTACGCAGTATTTT

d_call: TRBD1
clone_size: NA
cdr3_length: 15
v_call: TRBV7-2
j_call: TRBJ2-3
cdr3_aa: CASSLVTGGADTQYF
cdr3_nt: TGTGCCAGCAGCTTGGTTACAGGGGGAGCAGATACGCAGTATTTT

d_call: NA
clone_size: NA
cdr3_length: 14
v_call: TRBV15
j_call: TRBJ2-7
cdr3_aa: CATSIDRISYEQYF
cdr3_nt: TGTGCCACCAGCATTGACAGGATCTCCTACGAGCAGTACTTC

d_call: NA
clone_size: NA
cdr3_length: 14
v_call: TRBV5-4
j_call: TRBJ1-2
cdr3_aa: CASSLAGGNYGYTF
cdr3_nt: TGTGCCAGCAGCTTAGCGGGGGGCAACTATGGCTACACCTTC

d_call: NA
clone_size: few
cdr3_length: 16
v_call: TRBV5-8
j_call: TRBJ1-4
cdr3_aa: CASSLGYGGTNEKLFF
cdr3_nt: TGTGCCAGCAGCTTGGGTTATGGGGGGACTAATGAAAAACTGTTTTTT

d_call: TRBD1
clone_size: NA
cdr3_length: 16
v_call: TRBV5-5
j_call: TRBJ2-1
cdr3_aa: CASSNLPGQADNEQFF
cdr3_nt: TGTGCCAGCAGCAACCTCCCGGGACAGGCGGACAATGAGCAGTTCTTC

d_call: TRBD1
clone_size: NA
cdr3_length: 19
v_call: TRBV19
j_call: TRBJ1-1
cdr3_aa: CASRPHLPTGGGMNTEAFF
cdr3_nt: TGTGCCAGTAGACCTCACTTGCCGACAGGGGGCGGGATGAACACTGAAGCTTTCTTT

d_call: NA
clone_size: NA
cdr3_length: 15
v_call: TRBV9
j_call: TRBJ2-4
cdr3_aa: CASGGGGAQGNIQYF
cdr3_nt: TGTGCCAGCGGGGGTGGGGGGGCGCAGGGAAACATTCAGTACTTC

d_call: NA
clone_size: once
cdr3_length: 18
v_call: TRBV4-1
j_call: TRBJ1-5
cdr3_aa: CASSHVRDTVGRDQPQHF
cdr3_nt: TGCGCCAGCAGCCATGTCCGGGACACCGTTGGGAGGGATCAGCCCCAGCATTTT

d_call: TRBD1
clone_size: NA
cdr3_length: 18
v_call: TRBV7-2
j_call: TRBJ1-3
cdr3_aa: CASSLGWGRTGSGNTIYF
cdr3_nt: TGTGCCAGCAGCTTAGGGTGGGGGCGGACAGGGTCTGGAAACACCATATATTTT

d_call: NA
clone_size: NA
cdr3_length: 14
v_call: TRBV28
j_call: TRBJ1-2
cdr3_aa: CASRQGRAYYGYTF
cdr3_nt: TGTGCCAGCAGGCAGGGGCGGGCCTACTATGGCTACACCTTC

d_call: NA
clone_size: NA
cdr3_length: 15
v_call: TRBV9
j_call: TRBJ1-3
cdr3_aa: CASSVTGATGNTIYF
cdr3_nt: TGTGCCAGCAGCGTAACAGGTGCAACTGGAAACACCATATATTTT

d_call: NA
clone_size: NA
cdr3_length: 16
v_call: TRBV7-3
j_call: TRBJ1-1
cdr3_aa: CASSPARSATGTEAFF
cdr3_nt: TGTGCCAGCAGCCCAGCGAGGAGCGCAACGGGGACTGAAGCTTTCTTT

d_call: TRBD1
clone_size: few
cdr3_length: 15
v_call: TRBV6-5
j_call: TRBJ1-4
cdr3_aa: CASSYSGTVDEKLFF
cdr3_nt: TGTGCCAGCAGTTACTCGGGGACAGTAGACGAAAAACTGTTTTTT

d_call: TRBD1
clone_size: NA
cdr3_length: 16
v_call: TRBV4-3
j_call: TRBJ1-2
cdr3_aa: CASSQGGQGFTRVHTF
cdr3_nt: TGCGCCAGCAGCCAAGGGGGACAGGGGTTTACCCGGGTACACACCTTC

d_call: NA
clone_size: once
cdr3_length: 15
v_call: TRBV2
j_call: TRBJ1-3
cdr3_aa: CASSEDRDSGNTIYF
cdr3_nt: TGTGCCAGCAGTGAAGACAGGGACTCTGGAAACACCATATATTTT

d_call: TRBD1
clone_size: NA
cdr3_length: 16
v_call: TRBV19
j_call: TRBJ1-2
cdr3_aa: CASSILLGTDNYGYTF
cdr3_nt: TGTGCCAGTAGTATCTTACTTGGGACAGATAACTATGGCTACACCTTC

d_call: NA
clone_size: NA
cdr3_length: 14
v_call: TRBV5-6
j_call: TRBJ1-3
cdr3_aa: CASSPAGRGNTIYF
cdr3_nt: TGTGCCAGCAGCCCAGCCGGCAGGGGAAACACCATATATTTT

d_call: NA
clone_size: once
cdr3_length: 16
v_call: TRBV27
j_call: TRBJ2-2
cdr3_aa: CASSLGLPGLTGELFF
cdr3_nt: TGTGCCAGCAGTTTAGGGTTACCCGGACTCACCGGGGAGCTGTTTTTT

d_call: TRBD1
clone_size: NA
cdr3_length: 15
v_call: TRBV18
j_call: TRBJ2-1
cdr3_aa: CASSPRDSTYNEQFF
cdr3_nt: TGTGCCAGCTCACCCCGGGACAGTACCTACAATGAGCAGTTCTTC

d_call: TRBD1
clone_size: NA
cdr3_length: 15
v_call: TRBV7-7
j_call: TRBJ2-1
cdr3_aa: CASSEGQGATDEQFF
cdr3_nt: TGTGCTAGCAGCGAGGGACAGGGGGCGACCGATGAGCAGTTCTTC

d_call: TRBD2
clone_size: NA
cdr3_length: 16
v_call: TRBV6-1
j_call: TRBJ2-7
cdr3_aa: CASSETLRGGRYEQYF
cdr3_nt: TGTGCCAGCAGTGAAACTCTGCGGGGGGGTAGATACGAGCAGTACTTC

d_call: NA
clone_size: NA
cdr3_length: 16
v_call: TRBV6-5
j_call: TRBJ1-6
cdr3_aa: CASSYKGRISPSPLHF
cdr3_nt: TGTGCCAGCAGTTACAAGGGGCGCATCTCACCTTCACCCCTCCACTTT

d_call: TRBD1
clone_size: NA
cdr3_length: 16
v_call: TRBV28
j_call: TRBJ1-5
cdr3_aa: CASSLSGQGIYQPQHF
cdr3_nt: TGTGCCAGCAGTTTATCGGGACAGGGAATATACCAGCCCCAGCATTTT

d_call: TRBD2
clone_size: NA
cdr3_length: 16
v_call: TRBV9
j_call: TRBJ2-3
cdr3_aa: CASSLVDAGGPDTQYF
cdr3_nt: TGTGCCAGCAGCCTCGTCGACGCGGGGGGGCCAGATACGCAGTATTTT

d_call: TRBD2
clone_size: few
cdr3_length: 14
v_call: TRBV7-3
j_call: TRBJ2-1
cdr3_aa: CASSFSGDYNEQFF
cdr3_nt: TGTGCCAGCAGCTTCAGCGGGGATTACAATGAGCAGTTCTTC

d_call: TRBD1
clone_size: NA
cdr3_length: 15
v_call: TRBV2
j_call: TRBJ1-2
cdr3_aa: CASSSRDRGSNGYTF
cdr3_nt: TGTGCCAGCAGTTCCCGGGACAGGGGATCTAATGGCTACACCTTC

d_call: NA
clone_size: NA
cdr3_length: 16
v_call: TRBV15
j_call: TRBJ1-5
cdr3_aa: CATSREAGWSNQPQHF
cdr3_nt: TGTGCCACCAGCAGAGAGGCGGGCTGGAGCAATCAGCCCCAGCATTTT

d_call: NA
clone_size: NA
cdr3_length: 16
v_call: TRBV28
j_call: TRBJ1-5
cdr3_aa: CASSLTGQLSNQPQHF
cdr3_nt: TGTGCCAGCAGTTTGACCGGACAGCTTAGCAATCAGCCCCAGCATTTT

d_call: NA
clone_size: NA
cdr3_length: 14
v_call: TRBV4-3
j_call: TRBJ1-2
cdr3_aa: CASSQDRGTYGYTF
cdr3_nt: TGCGCCAGCAGCCAAGATAGGGGGACCTATGGCTACACCTTC

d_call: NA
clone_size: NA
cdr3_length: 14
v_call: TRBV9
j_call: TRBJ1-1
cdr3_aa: CASSVEGGDTEAFF
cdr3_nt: TGTGCCAGCAGCGTAGAAGGAGGGGACACTGAAGCTTTCTTT

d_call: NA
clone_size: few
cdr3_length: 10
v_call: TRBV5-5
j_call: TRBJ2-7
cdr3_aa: CASTGYEQYF
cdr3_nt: TGTGCCAGCACAGGATACGAGCAGTACTTC

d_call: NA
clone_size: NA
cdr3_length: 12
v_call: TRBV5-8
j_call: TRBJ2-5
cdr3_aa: CASSYPSETQYF
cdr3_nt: TGTGCCAGCAGCTATCCTAGTGAGACCCAGTACTTC

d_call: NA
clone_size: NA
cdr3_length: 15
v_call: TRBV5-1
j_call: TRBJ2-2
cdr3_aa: CASSFIPKETGELFF
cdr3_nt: TGCGCCAGCAGCTTTATCCCCAAAGAGACCGGGGAGCTGTTTTTT

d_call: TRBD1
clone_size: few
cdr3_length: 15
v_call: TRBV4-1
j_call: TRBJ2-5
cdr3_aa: CASSQATGVGETQYF
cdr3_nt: TGCGCCAGCAGCCAAGCCACAGGGGTTGGAGAGACCCAGTACTTC

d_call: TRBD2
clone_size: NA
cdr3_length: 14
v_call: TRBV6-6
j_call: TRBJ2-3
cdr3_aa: CASSRGLDGDTQYF
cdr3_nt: TGTGCCAGCAGTCGCGGACTAGATGGGGATACGCAGTATTTT

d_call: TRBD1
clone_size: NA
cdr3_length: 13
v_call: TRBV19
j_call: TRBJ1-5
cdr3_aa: CASSLGTGQPQHF
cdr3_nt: TGTGCCAGTAGTCTTGGGACAGGGCAGCCCCAGCATTTT

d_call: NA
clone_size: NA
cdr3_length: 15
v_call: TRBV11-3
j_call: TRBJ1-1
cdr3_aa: CASSPPGPGNTEAFF
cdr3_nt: TGTGCCAGCAGTCCCCCAGGGCCTGGGAACACTGAAGCTTTCTTT

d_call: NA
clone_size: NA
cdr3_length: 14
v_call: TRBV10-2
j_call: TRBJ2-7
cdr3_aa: CASSEAGTPYEQYF
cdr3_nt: TGCGCCAGCAGTGAAGCTGGGACTCCCTACGAGCAGTACTTC

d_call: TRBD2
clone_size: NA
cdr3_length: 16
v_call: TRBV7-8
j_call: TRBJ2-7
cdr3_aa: CASSWLAGGLFYEQYF
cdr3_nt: TGTGCCAGCAGCTGGTTAGCGGGAGGTTTATTCTACGAGCAGTACTTC

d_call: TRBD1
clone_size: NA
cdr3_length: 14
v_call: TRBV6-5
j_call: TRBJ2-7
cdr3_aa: CASSPGQGAYEQYF
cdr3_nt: TGTGCCAGCAGTCCGGGACAGGGGGCCTACGAGCAGTACTTC

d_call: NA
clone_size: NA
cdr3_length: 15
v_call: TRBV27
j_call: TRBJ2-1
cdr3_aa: CASSSRQLLNNEQFF
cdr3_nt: TGTGCCAGCAGTTCCCGACAGCTTTTGAACAATGAGCAGTTCTTC

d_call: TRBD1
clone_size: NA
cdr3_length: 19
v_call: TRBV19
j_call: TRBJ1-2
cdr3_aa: CASRRSAPGQGSKNYGYTF
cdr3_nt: TGTGCCAGTCGCCGGTCCGCTCCGGGACAGGGGAGTAAAAACTATGGCTACACCTTC